This TCR beta chain was sequenced during a study of OX40 agonist ivuxolimab in advanced cancers. This table comes from immunoSEQ multiplex PCR, and its TCRdb copy is limited to in-frame clones, with some not included. The sample consists of 90,000 or so clones, roughly nine tenths of them appearing once. Trimming removed 5 bases from V and 3 bases from J, with 7 bases in between. Germline lookup yields CDR1 MNHEY and CDR2 SMNVEV (reference sequence). The CDR3 totals 12 residues. Any history of autoimmune disease or systemic immunosuppression disqualified patients. The clonotype originates from an adult with an advanced solid tumor such as melanoma, head and neck, liver or kidney cancer. This rearrangement joins TRBV27 to TRBJ1-2; no clear D gene. The sample consisted of CD4+ or CD8+ T cells sorted from blood, taken in a trial of the OX40 agonist ivuxolimab. The CDR3: CASSGGHYGYTF. The CDR3 DNA reads TGTGCCAGCAGTGGTGGACACTATGGCTACACCTTC.